The sequence of this TCR beta chain was determined in a study of OX40 agonist ivuxolimab in advanced cancers. Overall study: Given to patients was ivuxolimab, an agonistic anti-OX40 (CD134) antibody. Therapy given before enrollment (anti-PD-1, anti-PD-L1 or anti-CTLA-4) was allowed, and under 45% had some.

Any history of autoimmune disease or systemic immunosuppression disqualified patients. Only in-frame clones appear in the TCRdb table, and some are missing; sequencing was by immunoSEQ multiplex PCR. The table shows roughly 19,000 clones, with 65% to 85% occurring only once. Germline V gene data show CDR1 as SNHLY and CDR2 as FYNNEI. This CDR3 has 14 amino acids. With V trimmed by 6 bases and J by 5 bases, 9 bases remained unmatched. The sequence derives from an adult with an advanced solid tumor such as melanoma, head and neck, liver or kidney cancer. The rearrangement joins TRBV2 to TRBJ2-5; 7 bases match TRBD1. Sample: CD4+ or CD8+ T cells sorted from blood, taken in a trial of the OX40 agonist ivuxolimab. CDR3 in amino acids: CASRSTGMVETQYF. The CDR3 nucleotides are TGTGCCAGCAGGTCGACAGGGATGGTGGAGACCCAGTACTTC.